The present TCR beta chain was sequenced within a study of human T cells and chemical hapten exposure. At the level of the study: Patch testing placed 0.01% DPC on the upper back, with readings at 6 days.

Documented time point: patch test 1, 2 weeks after DPC sensitization. Treatment: therapeutic diphenylcyclopropenone sensitization with weekly scalp DPC. Findings and limits, study-wide: Relative to controls, expanded TCRs formed significantly more large CDR3 similarity clusters. PT1 expanded TCR numbers rose with patch test score.

Per the original methods: Sample-level TCR yields exhibited a median of roughly 96,000, with a range of about 23,224 to 700,000. Via MiXCR, TCRdb re-called the RACE reads, giving one row per CDR3 protein. These V and J calls are TCRdb output, not the study's own analysis. The sample includes some 81,000 distinct CDR3 sequences, 6% to 9% of them seen just once. V dropped 5 bases and J dropped 4 bases, with 8 bases sitting between them. From germline, CDR1 is DFQATT and CDR2 SNEGSKA (reference sequence). The CDR3 has 12 residues. This clonotype was detected many times. The antigen remains unidentified. The clonotype was recovered from a woman in her twenties or thirties with alopecia areata. Some clones in this sample may be carry-over from other donors' samples. The source was whole blood, collected in connection with sensitization to the hapten diphenylcyclopropenone (DPC). The chain carries TRBV20-1 and TRBJ2-2; D gene unclear. CDR3 protein: CSAPRSTGELFF. CDR3 bases: TGCAGTGCTCCGAGAAGCACCGGGGAGCTGTTTTTT.